This TCR beta chain was observed in a study of a mutant IDH1 vaccine in newly diagnosed glioma. Clones were read by immunoSEQ multiplex PCR, and TCRdb kept only the in-frame ones, dropping some. The table includes 110,000 or so clones, roughly 88% detected once. The CDR3 contains 15 residues. Germline V gene sequence: CDR1 MDHEN, CDR2 SYDVKM. The V and J ends lost 3 bases and 0 bases respectively, with 9 bases between them. To note about this clone: Its target is not known.

As for time point: week 11, during vaccination. All doses held 300 ug of mutant IDH1 20-mer peptide, with topical imiquimod. V is TRBV28 and J is TRBJ2-1; the D is unclear. This clonotype was sampled from a woman in her forties or fifties with glioma. The sequencing used PBMCs, collected from a glioma patient whose treatment included an IDH1 peptide vaccine. The CDR3 region is CASSFYGGSYNEQFF. The DNA for the CDR3 is TGTGCCAGCAGTTTCTATGGCGGCTCCTACAATGAGCAGTTCTTC.